Shown below are 19 T cell receptor beta chains from a single sample sequenced in a study of cytomegalovirus exposure and HLA in healthy donors. The PCR made use of 60 Vbeta and 13 Jbeta primers. Sequencing used immunoSEQ multiplex PCR; TCRdb keeps in-frame clones, though not all of them. Seen here are 85,000 to 130,000 clones, roughly 75% observed once, and the top ten hold under 2%. The sequencing sample was made of PBMCs. The receptors here all came from a woman aged 40-49 years in good health and CMV-seronegative.

The J gene is TRBJ1-5, the V gene TRBV30; D ambiguous. Trimming cost V 0 bases and J 4 bases, with 10 bases left between them. Germline assignment: CDR1 GTSNPN and CDR2 SVGIG (reference sequence). The CDR3 runs to 14 residues. The CDR3 loop is CAWSVLSENQPQHF. The CDR3 DNA is TGTGCCTGGAGTGTACTAAGCGAGAATCAGCCCCAGCATTTT.

The rearrangement links TRBV4-3 to TRBJ2-3; 7 positions agree with TRBD2. The V segment lost 3 bases and the J segment 9 bases; nucleotides outside the gene matches: 3. CDR1 is LGHNA and CDR2 is YSLEER in the germline V gene. This CDR3 contains 12 residues. The CDR3 loop is CASSHGLGTQYF. For the CDR3, the DNA is TGCGCCAGCAGCCACGGACTAGGAACGCAGTATTTT.

The genes are TRBV2 and TRBJ2-7, with TRBD1 identical over 7 bases. The germline gives CDR1 SNHLY, CDR2 FYNNEI. The J segment lost 0 bases and the V segment lost 8 bases, leaving 10 bases of the junction unmatched. CDR3 length: 15 amino acids. CDR3: CASLGTAQSSYEQYF. The DNA for the CDR3 is TGTGCCAGCTTGGGGACAGCCCAGAGCTCCTACGAGCAGTACTTC.

The gene calls are TRBV15 and TRBJ1-3; D ambiguous. CDR3 length: 17 residues. Trimming removed 1 base at V and 0 bases at J, with 13 bases between. Germline CDR1 LNHNV, CDR2 YYDKDF (reference sequence). As DNA, the CDR3 is TGTGCCACCAGCAGAGGGGCTGGCACTTTCTCTGGAAACACCATATATTTT. Protein sequence: CATSRGAGTFSGNTIYF.

The CDR3 loop reads CASSLDRTYEQYF. The CDR3 DNA sequence: TGTGCCAGCAGCCTCGACAGGACCTACGAGCAGTACTTC. The genes are TRBV7-3 and TRBJ2-7, with D possibly matching TRBD1 (6 bases). The CDR3 runs to 13 residues. Germline loops: CDR1 SGHTA, CDR2 FQGTGA. V was cut by 5 bases and J by 2 bases, with 10 bases left in between.

This clone was found a few times. The V and J genes are TRBV28 and TRBJ2-1, with D perhaps TRBD2 (5 bases). The CDR3 length is 12 residues. Trimming removed 5 bases from V and 6 bases from J, with 8 bases in between. Germline assignment: CDR1 MDHEN and CDR2 SYDVKM. The CDR3 sequence is CASSRDLNEQFF. In DNA, the CDR3 is TGTGCCAGCAGTCGGGATCTCAATGAGCAGTTCTTC.

The J gene is TRBJ2-7, the V gene TRBV7-2; TRBD1 agrees at 7 bases. After removal of 4 bases from V and 3 bases from J, the junction contained 6 bases not matched to a gene. The CDR3 length is 14 residues. Germline CDR1 is SGHTA and CDR2 is FQGNSA. The CDR3 nucleotides read TGTGCCAGCAGCTCGACAGGGTTCGACTACGAGCAGTACTTC. Protein sequence: CASSSTGFDYEQYF.

The chain combines TRBV4-3 with TRBJ1-1; D gene ambiguous. Germline V lookup: CDR1 LGHNA, CDR2 YSLEER. Trimming stripped 0 bases from V and 8 bases from J, with 16 bases between. This CDR3 is built from 15 residues. This CDR3 is CASSQEVTATHEAFF. CDR3 DNA: TGCGCCAGCAGCCAAGAGGTAACAGCAACTCACGAAGCTTTCTTT.

The V and J genes are TRBV28 and TRBJ1-4; D is unresolved. V shed 7 bases and J shed 0 bases, with 12 bases lying between them. The CDR3 length is 15 residues. Germline CDR1 and CDR2: MDHEN and SYDVKM. For the CDR3, the DNA is TGTGCCAGCAATGGCGCGGTGTCAACTAATGAAAAACTGTTTTTT. Translating it yields CASNGAVSTNEKLFF.

The chain uses TRBV19 and TRBJ1-2, with 7 bases fitting TRBD1. CDR1 and CDR2 from the germline V gene are LNHDA and SQIVND (reference sequence). The CDR3 totals 13 residues. Trimming cost V 5 bases and J 8 bases; bases outside gene matches: 8. The CDR3 loop reads CASSPTGLQGYTF. CDR3 bases: TGTGCCAGTAGTCCGACAGGGCTGCAAGGCTACACCTTC. Looking up the rest from reference TRBV19 and TRBJ1-2 gives the full variable domain: DGGITQSPKYLFRKEGQNVTLSCEQNLNHDAMYWYRQDPGQGLRLIYYSQIVNDFQKGDIAEGYSVSREKKESFPLTVTSAQKNPTAFYLCASSPTGLQGYTFGSGTRLTVV.

The chain couples TRBV29-1 to TRBJ2-7; 9 bases fit TRBD1. Germline V gene sequence: CDR1 SQVTM, CDR2 ANQGSEA. This CDR3 has 16 amino acids. V shed 6 bases and J 2 bases; nucleotides not matched to a gene: 14. This chain's CDR3 is CSVILPRTGVTYEQYF. DNA of the CDR3: TGCAGCGTGATCCTCCCGAGGACAGGGGTTACCTACGAGCAGTACTTC.

The CDR3 coding sequence is TGCAGCGTTGAGGTTCAGGGCTCCTACGAGCAGTACTTC. It translates to CSVEVQGSYEQYF. The chain couples TRBV29-1 to TRBJ2-7; weak D call: TRBD1 (5 bases). This CDR3 has 13 residues. Trimming took 3 bases from V and 0 from J, leaving 9 bases between them. Germline V CDR1 and CDR2: SQVTM, ANQGSEA.

This clone was seen only a few times. The J gene is TRBJ2-1, the V gene TRBV7-2; 7 bases match TRBD2. Per the germline V gene, CDR1 is SGHTA and CDR2 is FQGNSA. V lost 6 bases to trimming and J lost 12 bases; unmatched junction nucleotides: 8. There are 12 residues in the CDR3. Written as DNA, the CDR3 is TGTGCCAGCAGAGCCACCACTAGCGTGCAGTTCTTC. This sequence encodes CASRATTSVQFF.

The J gene is TRBJ1-1, the V gene TRBV7-9; D remains ambiguous. Germline V gives CDR1 SEHNR, CDR2 FQNEAQ (reference sequence). This CDR3 is 12 amino acids long. Trimming took 0 bases from V and 5 from J, leaving 4 bases between them. CDR3 in DNA: TGTGCCAGCAGCTTAGCTCAAACTGAAGCTTTCTTT. Translation gives CASSLAQTEAFF.

This chain uses TRBV19 with TRBJ2-7; TRBD2 agrees at 12 bases. V lost 6 bases to trimming and J lost 6 bases; unmatched junction nucleotides: 6. The CDR3 runs to 14 residues. Germline V gene sequence: CDR1 LNHDA, CDR2 SQIVND (reference sequence). In nucleotides, the CDR3 is TGTGCCAGTAGCGGGACTAGCGGGCCCCTCGAGCAGTACTTC. Its protein product is CASSGTSGPLEQYF.

The CDR3 bases are TGTGCCAGCACCCAAAGCGGTACAGTACCCACTGAAGCTTTCTTT. The encoded protein is CASTQSGTVPTEAFF. This chain joins TRBV28 and TRBJ1-1; the D is unclear. This CDR3 region has 15 residues. CDR1 is MDHEN and CDR2 is SYDVKM in the germline V gene. V lost 7 bases to trimming and J lost 4 bases, with 19 bases between them.

The genes are TRBV27 and TRBJ1-1; TRBD1 matches at 8 bases. Unmatched junction bases numbered 9, after V lost 2 bases and J lost 4 bases. The CDR3 is 16 residues long. Germline V gene sequence: CDR1 MNHEY, CDR2 SMNVEV (reference sequence). For the CDR3, the DNA is TGTGCCAGCAGTTTACCCTCAGGGGGCGGGAGCACTGAAGCTTTCTTT. It is translated as CASSLPSGGGSTEAFF.

The rearrangement uses TRBV19 and TRBJ2-3; TRBD2 might be the D (5 bases). CDR1 LNHDA and CDR2 SQIVND come from the germline V gene (reference sequence). The CDR3 contains 15 residues. V lost 4 bases, J lost 2 bases, and 13 bases lay in between. The DNA of the CDR3 is TGTGCCAGTAGTAAGTCTAGCCTGGTCACAGATACGCAGTATTTT. Amino acids: CASSKSSLVTDTQYF.

This chain joins TRBV28 and TRBJ1-2; tentatively, D is TRBD1 (6 bases). The V and J ends lost 6 bases and 4 bases respectively, with 15 bases between them. CDR3 length equals 14 residues. Germline loops: CDR1 MDHEN, CDR2 SYDVKM. The CDR3 nucleotides read TGTGCCAGCAGCTGGCGAACAGGGATCTATGGCTACACCTTC. This gives the protein CASSWRTGIYGYTF.